Following are 13 T cell receptor beta chains from one sample sequenced in a study of graft-versus-host responses after intestinal transplantation. Their antigen targets remain unknown. The table came from immunoSEQ multiplex PCR; TCRdb's copy has only in-frame clones and leaves some out. The sample has over 70,000 clones, 90% seen once; the top ten hold 4% to 5%. Source: unstimulated CD8+ T cells sorted from spleen or lymph node cells, taken before transplant. The source of these receptors is a human donor who was the organ donor for an intestinal transplant.

V gene TRBV6-1 combines with J gene TRBJ1-4; TRBD1 is a possible D gene (5 bases). Trimming took 4 bases from V and 12 from J, leaving 12 bases between them. This CDR3 contains 12 residues. Germline V CDR1 and CDR2: MNHNS, SASEGT. The CDR3 sequence: CASSVGEVELFF. CDR3 coding DNA: TGTGCCAGCAGTGTGGGGGAGGTAGAACTGTTTTTT.

V is TRBV5-1 and J is TRBJ1-2; 7 positions match TRBD1. Germline CDR1 SGHRS, CDR2 YFSETQ. J was trimmed by 8 bases and V by 0 bases; bases with no gene match: 4. The CDR3 has 13 residues. The CDR3 DNA follows: TGCGCCAGCAGCTTGGGACAGGGTGGCGGCTACACCTTC. This translates into CASSLGQGGGYTF.

The chain couples TRBV2 to TRBJ2-7; 10 bases agree with TRBD1. V shed 6 bases, J shed 1 base, and the junction held 6 bases outside the gene matches. This CDR3 region has 15 residues. Germline assignment: CDR1 SNHLY and CDR2 FYNNEI. CDR3 nucleotide sequence: TGTGCCAGCAGAGAGGGACAGGGGATTTCCTACGAGCAGTACGTC. Encoded protein: CASREGQGISYEQYV.

This chain links TRBV7-9 with TRBJ1-1; D gene uncertain. The germline V gene has CDR1 SEHNR and CDR2 FQNEAQ (reference sequence). V was clipped by 6 bases and J by 5 bases, with 13 bases between them. This CDR3 contains 13 residues. The CDR3 DNA reads as TGTGCCAGCAGACAAGACCTGAGGACTGAAGCTTTCTTT. The encoded protein is CASRQDLRTEAFF.

The chain has TRBV18 and TRBJ1-2; possibly TRBD1 for D (6 bases). The CDR3 is 17 residues long. The germline V gene encodes CDR1 KGHSH and CDR2 LQKENI. V lost 3 bases, J lost 3 bases, and 20 bases lay in between. As DNA, the CDR3 is TGTGCCAGCTCACCCAGCACAGGGACTAACTACGACTATGGCTACACCTTC. It codes for CASSPSTGTNYDYGYTF.

The CDR3 sequence: CASSSGTGNQPQHF. For the CDR3, the DNA is TGTGCCAGCAGCTCCGGGACAGGGAACCAGCCCCAGCATTTT. V usage is TRBV11-2 and J usage is TRBJ1-5; 9 nucleotides align to TRBD1. The CDR3 sequence is 14 residues long. V shed 4 bases, J shed 7 bases, and the junction held 5 bases outside the gene matches. Germline V lookup: CDR1 SGHAT, CDR2 FQNNGV.

The chain joins TRBV2 to TRBJ1-4; maybe TRBD1 (5 bases). Per germline, CDR1 SNHLY and CDR2 FYNNEI. The V and J ends lost 7 bases and 6 bases respectively, with 12 bases between them. The CDR3 spans 13 residues. The CDR3 DNA is TGTGCCAGCACGGGGGGGATTTATGAAAAACTGTTTTTT. Amino acid sequence: CASTGGIYEKLFF.

This clone was seen a single time. The rearrangement joins TRBV7-2 to TRBJ1-2; no clear D. The CDR3 has 17 amino acids. V was pared by 0 bases and J by 3 bases, with 17 bases between. Germline CDR1 and CDR2: SGHTA and FQGNSA. The CDR3 loop reads CASSLALKSPIDYGYTF. For the CDR3, the DNA is TGTGCCAGCAGCTTAGCGTTGAAGAGCCCGATTGACTATGGCTACACCTTC.

This sequence joins TRBV15 and TRBJ2-7, with 10 bases aligning to TRBD1. CDR3 size: 17 residues. With V trimmed by 3 bases and J by 5 bases, 13 bases remained unmatched. Germline V gene sequence: CDR1 LNHNV, CDR2 YYDKDF (reference sequence). CDR3 bases: TGTGCCACCAGCAGTCAACCCGCAGGGACAGGGGACGACGAGCAGTACGTC. This gives the protein CATSSQPAGTGDDEQYV.

The sample holds one count of this clone. V and J are TRBV7-2 and TRBJ2-3; the D gene is possibly TRBD2 (5 bases). The ends were cut back, 0 bases at V and 3 bases at J, with 7 bases in the middle. Germline CDR1 reads SGHTA; CDR2 reads FQGNSA. The CDR3 is made up of 14 amino acids. The CDR3 loop reads CASSLAGGTDTQYF. CDR3 bases: TGTGCCAGCAGCTTAGCAGGCGGGACAGATACGCAGTATTTT. The variable domain in full, with the rest retrieved from reference TRBV7-2 and TRBJ2-3, is GAGVSQSPSNKVTEKGKDVELRCDPISGHTALYWYRQSLGQGLEFLIYFQGNSAPDKSGLPSDRFSAERTGGSVSTLTIQRTQQEDSAVYLCASSLAGGTDTQYFGPGTRLTVL.

A single count supports this clone. One base away lies a much larger clone, so this may be a sequencing read error. The genes are TRBV5-4 and TRBJ2-1; D might be TRBD1 (6 bases). There are 16 residues in the CDR3. Germline CDR1 and CDR2: SGHNT and YYREEE (reference sequence). The CDR3: CASSQVLQGSYNEQFF. The DNA of the CDR3 is TGCGCCAGCAGCCAAGTTTTACAGGGCTCCTACAATGAGCAGTTCTTC. Supplemented by reference TRBV5-4 and TRBJ2-1, the full variable domain reads ETGVTQSPTHLIKTRGQQVTLRCSSQSGHNTVSWYQQALGQGPQFIFQYYREEENGRGNFPPRFSGLQFPNYSSELNVNALELDDSALYLCASSQVLQGSYNEQFFGPGTRLTVL.

In its sample, this clone was seen once. The V gene is TRBV7-6, the J gene TRBJ2-1; 8 positions agree with TRBD2. V shed 1 base, J shed 7 bases, and the junction held 9 bases outside the gene matches. The germline V gene encodes CDR1 SGHVS and CDR2 FNYEAQ. The CDR3 is 16 residues long. Written as DNA, the CDR3 is TGTGCCAGCAGCTTAGGAGCGGGGGCCGTTATTAATGAGCAGTTCTTC. Translated: CASSLGAGAVINEQFF.

The CDR3 DNA is TGCAGCGTTATGGGACAGGGGGCCCCAACTAATGAAAAACTGTTTTTT. Translated, it gives CSVMGQGAPTNEKLFF. V gene TRBV29-1 combines with J gene TRBJ1-4, with 12 bases fitting TRBD1. CDR1 SQVTM and CDR2 ANQGSEA come from the germline V gene. The trim removed 5 bases at V and 0 bases at J, leaving 4 bases unmatched. The CDR3 consists of 16 residues.